These 24 T cell receptor beta chains were sequenced from one sample in a study of T cells in Graves' hyperthyroidism and ophthalmopathy. Researchers amplified the TCR beta CDR3 regions from RNA transcripts. Initially, a first-round RT-PCR of the TCR CDR3 employed the HTBI primer set. A single record per CDR3 protein comes from TCRdb applying MiXCR to the multiplex PCR reads. Counted here are approximately 600,000 distinct CDR3 sequences, approximately 13% occurring once; the ten biggest clones make up approximately 5.7%. The specimen was blood. These TCRs come from a woman aged 30 to 39 with Graves' hyperthyroidism that later progressed to Graves' ophthalmopathy.

This clonotype was observed many times. The rearrangement links TRBV12-5 to TRBJ1-1; 10 bases map to TRBD1. CDR3 size: 15 residues. J gave up 10 bases and V 1 base, and 9 bases lay outside the gene matches. Germline V CDR1 and CDR2: LGHNT, FRNRAP. As DNA, the CDR3 is TGTGCTAGTGGTTTGGCCCCCGGACAGGGGGTAAGAGCTTTCTTT. Translating it yields CASGLAPGQGVRAFF.

This clonotype has at least ten counts. The chain links TRBV19 to TRBJ1-4; no clear D gene. The germline V gene has CDR1 LNHDA and CDR2 SQIVND (reference sequence). V was cut by 6 bases and J by 0 bases, with 11 bases left in between. The CDR3 length is 15 residues. As DNA, the CDR3 is TGTGCCAGTAGCTACGAAGCTGCAACTAATGAAAAACTGTTTTTT. It codes for CASSYEAATNEKLFF.

The sample holds many counts of this clonotype. The rearrangement joins TRBV12-3 or TRBV12-4 to TRBJ2-3; 10 bases match TRBD2. V was clipped by 2 bases and J by 4 bases; unmatched bases: 6. The CDR3 has 16 residues. CDR3: CASSLPAGGPADTQYF. CDR3 sequence (DNA): TGTGCCAGCAGTTTACCAGCGGGAGGGCCTGCAGATACGCAGTATTTT.

This clonotype appeared many times. CDR3 sequence (DNA): TGTGCCAGCAGTTACCTGGTCGAGACCCAGTACTTC. Its protein product is CASSYLVETQYF. V gene TRBV6-5 combines with J gene TRBJ2-5; D is unresolved. The CDR3 consists of 12 residues. The V and J ends lost 2 bases and 5 bases respectively, with 6 bases between them. The germline gives CDR1 MNHEY, CDR2 SVGAGI.

This CDR3 reads CATRHQPYNEQFF. CDR3 DNA: TGTGCCACCCGACACCAGCCCTACAATGAGCAGTTCTTC. The rearrangement joins TRBV19 to TRBJ2-1, with no clear D. The V gene's germline CDR1 is LNHDA and CDR2 SQIVND (reference sequence). V gave up 10 bases and J gave up 2 bases, with 12 bases separating them. The CDR3 sequence is 13 residues long.

This clonotype has at least ten counts. CDR3 coding DNA: TGTGCCAGCAGTTTCGGGCTAGTTGGCACCGGGGAGCTGTTTTTT. Translation gives CASSFGLVGTGELFF. The rearrangement joins TRBV12-3 or TRBV12-4 to TRBJ2-2; the D is unclear. This CDR3 is built from 15 residues. V was shortened by 3 bases and J by 4 bases, with 12 bases between the two germline ends.

This clonotype occurred many times. The genes are TRBV2 and TRBJ2-5; D gene unclear. Trimming shortened V by 4 bases and J by 5 bases, and 5 bases separated the two germline ends. Germline-derived CDR1 and CDR2 are SNHLY and FYNNEI. CDR3 length equals 11 residues. CDR3 in amino acids: CASSGAETQYF. DNA of the CDR3: TGTGCCAGCAGTGGAGCGGAGACCCAGTACTTC. The variable domain in full, with the rest retrieved from reference TRBV2 and TRBJ2-5, is EPEVTQTPSHQVTQMGQEVILRCVPISNHLYFYWYRQILGQKVEFLVSFYNNEISEKSEIFDDQFSVERPDGSNFTLKIRSTKLEDSAMYFCASSGAETQYFGPGTRLLVL.

This clonotype appeared a few times. CDR3 protein: CASSIGGLAEINEQFF. The CDR3 DNA follows: TGTGCCAGTAGTATTGGGGGACTAGCGGAAATCAATGAGCAGTTCTTC. The genes are TRBV19 and TRBJ2-1; 11 nucleotides match TRBD2. CDR3 length equals 16 residues. The germline gives CDR1 LNHDA, CDR2 SQIVND (reference sequence). The ends lost 3 bases at V and 6 bases at J; junction bases unmatched: 7.

The chain is built from TRBV9 and TRBJ2-7; 10 nucleotides match TRBD1. The CDR3 spans 16 residues. Per the germline V gene, CDR1 is SGDLS and CDR2 is YYNGEE. V gave up 0 bases and J gave up 8 bases; unmatched junction bases: 11. The CDR3 region is CASSVGEGTGASQQYF. The CDR3 nucleotides read TGTGCCAGCAGCGTAGGTGAAGGGACAGGGGCCTCCCAGCAGTACTTC.

This clonotype was counted ten times or more. This chain links TRBV6-2 or TRBV6-3 with TRBJ2-7, with unresolved D. Germline loops: CDR1 MNHEY, CDR2 SVGEGT. This CDR3 spans 12 amino acids. V was clipped by 7 bases and J by 4 bases, with 11 bases between them. The CDR3 loop is CASNRGKYEQYF. In DNA, the CDR3 is TGTGCCAGCAACCGCGGCAAGTACGAGCAGTACTTC.

This clonotype has at least ten counts. This rearrangement joins TRBV27 to TRBJ2-7, with D possibly being TRBD1 or TRBD2 (5 bases each). The germline CDR1 and CDR2 sequences are MNHEY and SMNVEV (reference sequence). The length of the CDR3 is 14 residues. Trimming shortened V by 4 bases and J by 6 bases, and 16 bases separated the two germline ends. The CDR3 nucleotides read TGTGCCAGCAGTTCTTGGGACGAAGCCGGCGAGCAGTACTTC. The encoded protein is CASSSWDEAGEQYF.

This clonotype was counted ten times or more. The J gene is TRBJ1-1, the V gene TRBV6-5; D remains unclear. This CDR3 comprises 12 residues. Germline V gene data show CDR1 as MNHEY and CDR2 as SVGAGI. Trimming pared 0 bases from V and 11 bases from J, leaving 10 bases between. The CDR3 bases are TGTGCCAGCAGTTACTCGACGGTAATGGCTTTCTTT. Translation: CASSYSTVMAFF.

This clonotype appeared many times. This chain links TRBV6-2 or TRBV6-3 with TRBJ2-3; 10 bases fit TRBD2. The CDR3 consists of 16 residues. Trimming cost V 6 bases and J 2 bases; bases outside gene matches: 8. The germline V gene encodes CDR1 MNHEY and CDR2 SVGEGT. CDR3 loop: CASRSDLAGDTDTQYF. In nucleotides, the CDR3 is TGTGCCAGCAGATCCGATCTAGCGGGAGACACAGATACGCAGTATTTT.

This clonotype was counted many times. The genes are TRBV6-1 and TRBJ1-3; TRBD1 is a possible D gene (5 bases). Germline CDR1 is MNHNS and CDR2 is SASEGT. With 8 bases removed from V and 4 bases from J, the gap between germline ends came to 15 bases. The CDR3 has 14 amino acids. Written as DNA, the CDR3 is TGTGCCAGCGGGATCAGGGACCCAGGAAACACCATATATTTT. Amino acid sequence: CASGIRDPGNTIYF.

The gene calls are TRBV6-6 and TRBJ2-1, with a tentative D call TRBD2 (6 bases). This CDR3 contains 16 residues. V lost 0 bases to trimming and J lost 8 bases, with 17 bases between them. Germline loops: CDR1 MNHNY, CDR2 SVGAGI (reference sequence). The CDR3 protein is CASSYSGWRGGYEQFF. CDR3 nucleotides: TGTGCCAGCAGTTACTCCGGTTGGAGGGGTGGGTATGAGCAGTTCTTC.

This clonotype was counted many times. The gene calls are TRBV7-9 and TRBJ1-5, with no clear D. V lost 3 bases to trimming and J lost 3 bases, with 9 bases between them. This CDR3 is 14 amino acids long. Germline V lookup: CDR1 SEHNR, CDR2 FQNEAQ (reference sequence). In DNA, the CDR3 is TGTGCCAGCAGCTTCCCTGGACCCAATCAGCCCCAGCATTTT. Its protein product is CASSFPGPNQPQHF. The full variable domain, in which reference TRBV7-9 and TRBJ1-5 provide the parts outside the CDR3, is DTGVSQNPRHKITKRGQNVTFRCDPISEHNRLYWYRQTLGQGPEFLTYFQNEAQLEKSRLLSDRFSAERPKGSFSTLEIQRTEQGDSAMYLCASSFPGPNQPQHFGDGTRLSIL.

This clonotype has at least ten counts. J is TRBJ1-6 and V is TRBV20-1, with TRBD1 identical over 7 bases. Unmatched junction bases numbered 13, after V lost 6 bases and J lost 5 bases. This CDR3 region has 16 residues. Per germline, CDR1 DFQATT and CDR2 SNEGSKA (reference sequence). The CDR3 DNA sequence: TGCAGTGCCACCGATGAGGGGGCGTGGAATAATTCACCCCTCCACTTT. Translating gives CSATDEGAWNNSPLHF.

This clonotype was seen more than once but under ten times. This chain uses TRBV7-3 with TRBJ2-1; TRBD1 matches 11 bases. The CDR3 has 15 residues. Trimming cost V 5 bases and J 7 bases; bases outside gene matches: 7. Germline V gives CDR1 SGHTA, CDR2 FQGTGA. The chain's CDR3 is CASSEGQGVVNEQFF. The CDR3 nucleotides are TGTGCCAGCAGCGAGGGACAGGGGGTTGTTAATGAGCAGTTCTTC.

Many counts were recorded for this clonotype. The J gene is TRBJ1-1, the V gene TRBV7-8; D might be TRBD1 (6 bases). The CDR3 totals 15 residues. Trimming pared 0 bases from V and 1 base from J, leaving 9 bases between. Germline V gives CDR1 SGHVS, CDR2 FQNEAQ. The CDR3 loop is CASSLAGARNTEAFF. The DNA of the CDR3 is TGTGCCAGCAGCTTAGCGGGGGCCCGGAACACTGAAGCTTTCTTT.

This clonotype was recorded at least ten times. V is TRBV9 and J is TRBJ2-4; D gene ambiguous. The ends were cut back, 0 bases at V and 0 bases at J, with 7 bases in the middle. Germline V gene data show CDR1 as SGDLS and CDR2 as YYNGEE. This CDR3 comprises 15 residues. CDR3 sequence reads: CASSVGNLAKNIQYF. CDR3 in DNA: TGTGCCAGCAGCGTAGGAAACCTAGCCAAAAACATTCAGTACTTC.

This clonotype was recorded many times. The chain carries TRBV6-1 and TRBJ2-7, with 9 bases aligning to TRBD2. This CDR3 has 15 amino acids. CDR1 is MNHNS and CDR2 is SASEGT in the germline V gene. With 1 base clipped from V and 3 bases from J, the junction kept 4 bases outside the gene matches. CDR3 loop: CASSEGLAEIYEQYF. The CDR3 DNA reads TGTGCCAGCAGTGAAGGACTAGCGGAGATCTACGAGCAGTACTTC.

This clonotype was detected only a few times. The rearrangement uses TRBV7-2 and TRBJ2-5; D gene ambiguous. The V gene's germline CDR1 is SGHTA and CDR2 FQGNSA. The V gene lost 5 bases and the J gene lost 2 bases, with 9 bases spanning the gap. CDR3 length: 13 residues. CDR3 in DNA: TGTGCCAGCAGCACGACATATCAAGAGACCCAGTACTTC. This gives the protein CASSTTYQETQYF. The full variable domain, with the rest looked up from reference TRBV7-2 and TRBJ2-5, is GAGVSQSPSNKVTEKGKDVELRCDPISGHTALYWYRQSLGQGLEFLIYFQGNSAPDKSGLPSDRFSAERTGGSVSTLTIQRTQQEDSAVYLCASSTTYQETQYFGPGTRLLVL.

There are many counts of this clonotype. This rearrangement joins TRBV7-9 to TRBJ2-3; D might be TRBD1 (5 bases). V lost 4 bases and J lost 2, with 13 bases in between. The CDR3 consists of 15 residues. CDR1 is SEHNR, CDR2 FQNEAQ, per germline (reference sequence). CDR3 coding DNA: TGTGCCAGCAGCTCCCTGGCAGGGCTCACAGATACGCAGTATTTT. It encodes CASSSLAGLTDTQYF.

This clonotype was picked up many times. J is TRBJ2-1 and V is TRBV6-1, with 10 positions matching TRBD2. CDR3 length equals 15 residues. Germline V gives CDR1 MNHNS, CDR2 SASEGT. V lost 7 bases and J lost 9; bases outside the gene matches: 12. CDR3 residues: CASTLAGDWGVEQFF. DNA for the CDR3: TGTGCCAGCACCCTAGCGGGAGACTGGGGCGTTGAGCAGTTCTTC.